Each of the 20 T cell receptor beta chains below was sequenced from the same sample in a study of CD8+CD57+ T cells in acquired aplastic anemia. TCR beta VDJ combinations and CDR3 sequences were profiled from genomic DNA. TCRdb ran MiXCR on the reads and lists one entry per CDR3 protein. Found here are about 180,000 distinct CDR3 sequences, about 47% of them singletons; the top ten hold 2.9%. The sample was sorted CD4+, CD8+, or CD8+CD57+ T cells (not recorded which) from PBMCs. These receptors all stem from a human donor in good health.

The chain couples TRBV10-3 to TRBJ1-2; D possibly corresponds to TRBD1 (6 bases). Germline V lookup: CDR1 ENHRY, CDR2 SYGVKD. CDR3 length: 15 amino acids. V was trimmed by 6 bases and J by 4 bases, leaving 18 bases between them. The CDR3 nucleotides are TGTGCCATCAGCGAAGGTGGGGGCTCGACCTATGGCTACACCTTC. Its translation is CAISEGGGSTYGYTF.

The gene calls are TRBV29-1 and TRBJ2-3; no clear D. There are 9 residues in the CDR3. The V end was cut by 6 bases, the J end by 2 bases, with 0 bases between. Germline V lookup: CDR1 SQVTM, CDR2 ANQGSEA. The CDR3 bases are TGCAGCGTCACAGATACGCAGTATTTT. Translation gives CSVTDTQYF.

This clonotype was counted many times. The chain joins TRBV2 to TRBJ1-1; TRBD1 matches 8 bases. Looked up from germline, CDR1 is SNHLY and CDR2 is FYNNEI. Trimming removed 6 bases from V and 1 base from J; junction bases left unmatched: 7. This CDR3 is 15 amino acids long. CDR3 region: CASRYGQGRNTEAFF. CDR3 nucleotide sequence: TGTGCCAGCAGATACGGACAGGGCCGGAACACTGAAGCTTTCTTT.

CDR3 DNA: TGTGCCAGCACATCCGAGACAGGGAACAATGAGCAGTTCTTC. Its translation: CASTSETGNNEQFF. The genes are TRBV11-1 and TRBJ2-1; TRBD1 matches 7 bases. CDR3 length: 14 residues. Germline V gene sequence: CDR1 SGHAT, CDR2 FQDESV (reference sequence). V shed 7 bases, J shed 5 bases, and the junction held 8 bases outside the gene matches.

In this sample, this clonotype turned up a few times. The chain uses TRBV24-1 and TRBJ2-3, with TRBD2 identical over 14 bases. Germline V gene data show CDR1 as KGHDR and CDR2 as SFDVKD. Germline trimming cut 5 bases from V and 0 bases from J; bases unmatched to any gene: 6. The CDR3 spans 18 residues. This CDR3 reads CATSGTSGRSTSTDTQYF. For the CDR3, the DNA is TGTGCCACCAGTGGGACTAGCGGGAGGTCAACTAGCACAGATACGCAGTATTTT.

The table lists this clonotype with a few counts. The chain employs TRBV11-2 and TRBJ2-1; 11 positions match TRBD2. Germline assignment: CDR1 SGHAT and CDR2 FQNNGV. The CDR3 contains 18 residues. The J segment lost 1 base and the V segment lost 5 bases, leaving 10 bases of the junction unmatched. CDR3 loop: CASSLRTSGPKSYNEQFF. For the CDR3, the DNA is TGTGCCAGCAGCCTCCGGACTAGCGGGCCGAAATCCTACAATGAGCAGTTCTTC.

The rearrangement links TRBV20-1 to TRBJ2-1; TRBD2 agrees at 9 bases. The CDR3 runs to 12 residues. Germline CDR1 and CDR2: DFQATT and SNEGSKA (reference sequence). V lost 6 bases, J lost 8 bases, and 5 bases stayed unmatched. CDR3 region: CSAALAGDEQFF. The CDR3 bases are TGCAGTGCAGCACTAGCGGGTGATGAGCAGTTCTTC.

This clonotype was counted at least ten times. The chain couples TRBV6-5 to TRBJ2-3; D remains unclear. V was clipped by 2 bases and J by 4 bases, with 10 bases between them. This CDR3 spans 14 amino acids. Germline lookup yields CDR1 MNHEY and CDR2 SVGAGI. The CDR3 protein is CASSYSQAADTQYF. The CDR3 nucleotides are TGTGCCAGCAGTTACAGTCAGGCGGCAGATACGCAGTATTTT.

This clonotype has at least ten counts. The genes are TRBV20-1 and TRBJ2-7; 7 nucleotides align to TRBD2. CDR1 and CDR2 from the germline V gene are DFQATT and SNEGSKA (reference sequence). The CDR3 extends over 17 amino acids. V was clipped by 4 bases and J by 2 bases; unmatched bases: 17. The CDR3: CSAILLTPGGRAYEQYF. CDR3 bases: TGCAGTGCTATTCTACTGACGCCGGGAGGCCGCGCCTACGAGCAGTACTTC.

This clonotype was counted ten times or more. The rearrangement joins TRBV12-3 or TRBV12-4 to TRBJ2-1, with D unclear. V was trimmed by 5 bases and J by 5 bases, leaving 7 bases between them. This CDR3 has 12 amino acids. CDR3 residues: CASSLKHNEQFF. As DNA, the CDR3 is TGTGCCAGCAGTCTCAAGCACAATGAGCAGTTCTTC.

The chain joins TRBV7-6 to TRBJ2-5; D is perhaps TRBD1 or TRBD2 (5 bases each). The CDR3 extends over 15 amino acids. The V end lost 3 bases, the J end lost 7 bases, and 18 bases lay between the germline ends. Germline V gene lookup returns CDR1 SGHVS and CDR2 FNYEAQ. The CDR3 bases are TGTGCCAGCAGCTTGGGGACCCGTAAGGAGGCGACCCAGTACTTC. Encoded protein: CASSLGTRKEATQYF.

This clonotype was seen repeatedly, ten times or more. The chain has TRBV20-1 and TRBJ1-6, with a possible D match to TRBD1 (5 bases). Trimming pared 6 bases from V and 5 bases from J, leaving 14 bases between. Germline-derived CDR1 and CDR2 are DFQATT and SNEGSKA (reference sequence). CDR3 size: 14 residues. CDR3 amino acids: CSAEGTVDNSPLHF. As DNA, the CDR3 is TGCAGTGCCGAAGGGACGGTCGATAATTCACCCCTCCACTTT.

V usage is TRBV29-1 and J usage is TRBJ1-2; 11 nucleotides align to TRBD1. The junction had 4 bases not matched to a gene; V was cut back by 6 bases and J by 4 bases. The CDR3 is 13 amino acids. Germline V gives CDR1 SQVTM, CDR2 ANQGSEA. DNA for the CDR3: TGCAGCGTAGCCGGACAGGGGGCCTATGGCTACACCTTC. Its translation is CSVAGQGAYGYTF.

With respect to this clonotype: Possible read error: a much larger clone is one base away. The CDR3 bases are TGTGCCAGCAGCCTCAGGACTAGCGGAACAGATTCGCAGTATTTT. Translating it yields CASSLRTSGTDSQYF. This chain connects TRBV4-2 to TRBJ2-3; TRBD2 aligns across 10 bases. The CDR3 consists of 15 residues. Germline values: CDR1 LGHNA, CDR2 YNFKEQ.

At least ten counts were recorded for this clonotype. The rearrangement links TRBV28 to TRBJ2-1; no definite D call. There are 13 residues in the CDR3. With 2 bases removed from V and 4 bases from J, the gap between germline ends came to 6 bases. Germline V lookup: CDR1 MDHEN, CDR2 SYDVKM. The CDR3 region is CASSLKRYNEQFF. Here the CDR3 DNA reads TGTGCCAGCAGTTTAAAACGGTACAATGAGCAGTTCTTC. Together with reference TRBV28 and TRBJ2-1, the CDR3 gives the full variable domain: DVKVTQSSRYLVKRTGEKVFLECVQDMDHENMFWYRQDPGLGLRLIYFSYDVKMKEKGDIPEGYSVSREKKERFSLILESASTNQTSMYLCASSLKRYNEQFFGPGTRLTVL.

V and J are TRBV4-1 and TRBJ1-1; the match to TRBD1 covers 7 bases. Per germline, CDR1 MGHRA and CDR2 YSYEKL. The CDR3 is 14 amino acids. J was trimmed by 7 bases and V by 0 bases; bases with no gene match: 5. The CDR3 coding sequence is TGCGCCAGCAGCCAAGACGGGGGACAGTTTGAAGCTTTCTTT. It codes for CASSQDGGQFEAFF.

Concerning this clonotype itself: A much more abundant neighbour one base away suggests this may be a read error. In DNA form, the CDR3 reads TGTGCCAGCAGGCTAGCGGGGGAGACAGATACGCAGTATTTT. Protein product: CASRLAGETDTQYF. The genes are TRBV28 and TRBJ2-3, with TRBD2 matching over 10 bases. Germline CDR1 is MDHEN and CDR2 is SYDVKM. CDR3 length: 14 amino acids. V lost 6 bases and J lost 3; bases outside the gene matches: 3.

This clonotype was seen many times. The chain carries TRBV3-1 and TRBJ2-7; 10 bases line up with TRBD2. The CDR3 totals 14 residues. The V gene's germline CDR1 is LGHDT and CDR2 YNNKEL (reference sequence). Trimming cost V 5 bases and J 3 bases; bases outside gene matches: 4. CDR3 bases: TGTGCCAGCAGCGCTAGCGGGAGCCTCTACGAGCAGTACTTC. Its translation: CASSASGSLYEQYF.

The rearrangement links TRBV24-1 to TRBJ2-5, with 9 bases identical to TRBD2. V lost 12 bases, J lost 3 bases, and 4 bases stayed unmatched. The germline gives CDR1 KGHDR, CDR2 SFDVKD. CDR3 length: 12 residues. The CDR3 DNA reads TGTGCCCCCGCGGGAGGGGAAGAGACCCAGTACTTC. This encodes CAPAGGEETQYF.

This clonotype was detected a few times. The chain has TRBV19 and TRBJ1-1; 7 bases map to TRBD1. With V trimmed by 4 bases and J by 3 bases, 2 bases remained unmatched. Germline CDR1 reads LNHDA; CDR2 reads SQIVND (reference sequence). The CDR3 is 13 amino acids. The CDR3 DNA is TGTGCCAGTAGTAGACAGGGTGACACTGAAGCTTTCTTT. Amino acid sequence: CASSRQGDTEAFF.